These 14 T cell receptor beta chains were all obtained from the same sample, sequenced in a study of cytomegalovirus exposure and HLA in healthy donors. 13 Jbeta primers and 60 Vbeta primers were used for the PCR. Produced via immunoSEQ multiplex PCR; TCRdb's table is partial and in-frame only. The table includes some 81,000 clones, more than 65% detected once. The specimen sequenced was PBMCs. The receptors shown here come from a woman aged 40-49 years in good health and CMV-seropositive.

Concerning this clone: This same CDR3 is encoded by further DNA sequences in the sample. This chain links TRBV4-3 with TRBJ2-6; tentatively, D is TRBD2 (5 bases). The length of the CDR3 is 16 residues. With 0 bases removed from V and 1 base from J, the gap between germline ends came to 7 bases. Germline V gene sequence: CDR1 LGHNA, CDR2 YSLEER. Here the CDR3 reads CASSQDRRSGANVLTF. CDR3 DNA: TGCGCCAGCAGCCAAGATCGGAGGTCTGGGGCCAACGTCCTGACTTTC.

This clone has only one observation. The V gene is TRBV19, the J gene TRBJ2-1; D not certain. Germline CDR1 and CDR2: LNHDA and SQIVND (reference sequence). The CDR3 sequence is 13 residues long. V was clipped by 3 bases and J by 3 bases, with 6 bases between them. CDR3 in DNA: TGTGCCAGTAGTATGGGCCACTACAATGAGCAGTTCTTC. Amino acids: CASSMGHYNEQFF.

J is TRBJ1-1 and V is TRBV19; D is possibly TRBD1 (6 bases). V shed 0 bases and J shed 2 bases, with 19 bases lying between them. This CDR3 region has 18 residues. Germline lookup yields CDR1 LNHDA and CDR2 SQIVND (reference sequence). The DNA of the CDR3 is TGTGCCAGTAGTATAGATTCGACAGGTAAAGCTACTAACACTGAAGCTTTCTTT. Translation: CASSIDSTGKATNTEAFF.

This clone was counted between two and nine times. This CDR3 is CASAPGAEYEQYF. CDR3 nucleotides: TGTGCCAGCGCTCCAGGGGCGGAATACGAGCAGTACTTC. The rearrangement links TRBV13 to TRBJ2-7; possibly TRBD1 for D (6 bases). CDR3 length: 13 amino acids. V dropped 8 bases and J dropped 4 bases, with 15 bases sitting between them. Looked up from germline, CDR1 is PRHDT and CDR2 is FYEKMQ (reference sequence).

This sequence joins TRBV4-3 and TRBJ2-1, with 10 bases matching TRBD2. The junction had 6 bases not matched to a gene; V was cut back by 3 bases and J by 4 bases. CDR1 and CDR2 from the germline V gene are LGHNA and YSLEER. This CDR3 has 16 residues. The CDR3 reads CASSQRGLAEYNEQFF. Written as DNA, the CDR3 is TGCGCCAGCAGCCAGAGAGGACTAGCGGAGTACAATGAGCAGTTCTTC.

This clone was counted once. The rearrangement links TRBV6-6 to TRBJ2-3; D not resolved. The CDR3 runs to 15 residues. Trimming removed 5 bases at V and 4 bases at J, with 16 bases between. Germline values: CDR1 MNHNY, CDR2 SVGAGI (reference sequence). The chain's CDR3 is CASSPSLLQSDTQYF. DNA of the CDR3: TGTGCCAGCAGTCCCTCATTGCTCCAGTCAGATACGCAGTATTTT.

The V call is TRBV5-5, the J call TRBJ1-5, with D maybe TRBD1 (6 bases). Trimming removed 0 bases at V and 3 bases at J, with 10 bases between. The CDR3 consists of 15 residues. Germline V CDR1 and CDR2: SGHKS, YYEKEE (reference sequence). CDR3 loop: CASSLATGFNQPQHF. CDR3 DNA sequence: TGTGCCAGCAGCTTGGCCACAGGGTTCAATCAGCCCCAGCATTTT.

This clone has just a few counts. The chain is built from TRBV5-8 and TRBJ1-3; D gene ambiguous. Germline CDR1 SGHTS, CDR2 YDEGEE. The CDR3 covers 13 residues. V gave up 0 bases and J gave up 5 bases, with 6 bases separating them. CDR3 nucleotides: TGTGCCAGCAGCTTGGGGCAGAGAAACACCATATATTTT. The encoded protein is CASSLGQRNTIYF.

The chain couples TRBV30 to TRBJ1-3, with 8 positions matching TRBD1. CDR1 is GTSNPN and CDR2 is SVGIG in the germline V gene (reference sequence). The CDR3 totals 13 residues. With 4 bases clipped from V and 4 bases from J, the junction kept 3 bases outside the gene matches. CDR3 bases: TGTGCCTGGACGACAGGGGCGGGAAACACCATATATTTT. It codes for CAWTTGAGNTIYF.

Notes on this clone: Other nucleotide sequences from this sample produce the same CDR3. This chain uses TRBV19 with TRBJ1-1; D gene uncertain. The CDR3 length is 13 residues. Germline V gives CDR1 LNHDA, CDR2 SQIVND (reference sequence). V was pared by 3 bases and J by 3 bases, with 8 bases between. CDR3: CASSIKGDTEAFF. For the CDR3, the DNA is TGTGCCAGTAGTATCAAGGGAGACACTGAAGCTTTCTTT.

The chain employs TRBV7-2 and TRBJ2-1, with 11 bases matching TRBD1. Trimming took 0 bases from V and 7 from J; bases not matched to a gene: 14. CDR3 size: 19 residues. CDR1 is SGHTA and CDR2 is FQGNSA in the germline V gene. The CDR3 DNA is TGTGCCAGCAGCTTAGCTCGGAACCTGGACAGGGGGCGCGGTAATGAGCAGTTCTTC. Protein product: CASSLARNLDRGRGNEQFF.

The chain links TRBV5-4 to TRBJ1-1; D uncertain. Trimming shortened V by 6 bases and J by 4 bases, and 16 bases separated the two germline ends. Germline V lookup: CDR1 SGHNT, CDR2 YYREEE (reference sequence). This CDR3 spans 14 amino acids. The chain's CDR3 is CASTKGGGSTEAFF. Written as DNA, the CDR3 is TGTGCCAGCACCAAGGGAGGCGGGAGCACTGAAGCTTTCTTT.

V and J are TRBV2 and TRBJ1-5; possibly TRBD1 for D (5 bases). The CDR3 sequence is 15 residues long. Germline lookup yields CDR1 SNHLY and CDR2 FYNNEI. Trimming pared 3 bases from V and 7 bases from J, leaving 16 bases between. In DNA form, the CDR3 reads TGTGCCAGCAGTGAGGAGGGGTTGCTAGCACAGCCCCAGCATTTT. Protein: CASSEEGLLAQPQHF.

This clone was recorded once. The genes are TRBV7-2 and TRBJ1-5, with TRBD1 matching 7 bases. V lost 5 bases and J lost 4; bases outside the gene matches: 17. The CDR3 spans 18 residues. Germline V CDR1 and CDR2: SGHTA, FQGNSA. The CDR3 is CASSQVRSGQWNNQPQHF. CDR3 nucleotide sequence: TGTGCCAGCAGCCAGGTTCGATCGGGACAGTGGAATAATCAGCCCCAGCATTTT.